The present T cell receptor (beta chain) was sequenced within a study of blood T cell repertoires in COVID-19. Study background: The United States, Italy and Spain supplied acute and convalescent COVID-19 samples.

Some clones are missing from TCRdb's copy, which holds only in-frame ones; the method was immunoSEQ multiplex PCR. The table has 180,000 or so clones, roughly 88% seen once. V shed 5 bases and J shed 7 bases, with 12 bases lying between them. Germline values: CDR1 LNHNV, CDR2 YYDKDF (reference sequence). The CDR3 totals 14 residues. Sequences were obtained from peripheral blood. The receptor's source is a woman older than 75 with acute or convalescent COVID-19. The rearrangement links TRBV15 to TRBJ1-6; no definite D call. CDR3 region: CATSYTSLNSPLHF. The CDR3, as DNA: TGTGCCACCAGCTACACCTCTTTGAATTCACCCCTCCACTTT.